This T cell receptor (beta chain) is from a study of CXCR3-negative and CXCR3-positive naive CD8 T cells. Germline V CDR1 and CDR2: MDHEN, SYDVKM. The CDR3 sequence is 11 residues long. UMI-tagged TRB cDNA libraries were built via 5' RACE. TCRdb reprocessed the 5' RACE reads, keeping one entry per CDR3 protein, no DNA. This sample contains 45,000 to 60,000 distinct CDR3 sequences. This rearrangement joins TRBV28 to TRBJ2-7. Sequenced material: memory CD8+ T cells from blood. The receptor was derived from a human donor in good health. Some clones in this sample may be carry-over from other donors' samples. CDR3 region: CASSQDYEQYF. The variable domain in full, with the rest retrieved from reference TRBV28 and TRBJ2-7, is DVKVTQSSRYLVKRTGEKVFLECVQDMDHENMFWYRQDPGLGLRLIYFSYDVKMKEKGDIPEGYSVSREKKERFSLILESASTNQTSMYLCASSQDYEQYFGPGTRLTVT.